The 27 T cell receptor beta chains below all came from one sample that was sequenced in a study of type 1 and type 2 diabetes patients. The PCR template was genomic DNA. Amplification of the beta chain CDR3 used 30 forward and 13 reverse multiplex primers. TCRdb passed the multiplex PCR reads through MiXCR, listing each CDR3 protein once. The sample records under 300,000 distinct CDR3 sequences, approximately 50% being singletons. Material: peripheral blood mononuclear cells (PBMCs). These TCRs come from a man aged 18 to 30 with type 2 diabetes.

The genes are TRBV7-9 and TRBJ1-1; D remains unclear. The CDR3 is 13 amino acids. CDR1 and CDR2 from the germline V gene are SEHNR and FQNEAQ (reference sequence). Trimming cost V 5 bases and J 6 bases, with 13 bases left between them. In nucleotides, the CDR3 is TGTGCCAGCAGCCCCGCATGGATTCCTGAAGCTTTCTTT. It specifies CASSPAWIPEAFF.

About this clonotype: Compared with germline, one end of the junction differs, possibly owing to a read error. This chain joins TRBV19 and TRBJ2-7, with no clear D. There are 13 residues in the CDR3. Germline-derived CDR1 and CDR2 are LNHDA and SQIVND (reference sequence). The CDR3 nucleotides are TGTGCCGGTAGTATCGGGCAGTCCTACGAGCAGTACTTC. Translating gives CAGSIGQSYEQYF.

This sequence joins TRBV15 and TRBJ2-2; D may be TRBD1 or TRBD2 (5 bases each). V was trimmed by 0 bases and J by 4 bases, leaving 6 bases between them. This CDR3 is built from 14 residues. Germline loops: CDR1 LNHNV, CDR2 YYDKDF (reference sequence). The chain's CDR3 is CATSREGVTGELFF. CDR3 DNA: TGTGCCACCAGCAGAGAGGGGGTCACCGGGGAGCTGTTTTTT.

This clonotype was counted a few times. V and J are TRBV6-2 or TRBV6-3 and TRBJ1-2; tentative D call: TRBD1 (5 bases). Trimming stripped 8 bases from V and 2 bases from J, with 12 bases between. CDR1 MNHEY and CDR2 SVGEGT come from the germline V gene. The CDR3 is 13 residues long. Here the CDR3 DNA reads TGTGCCAGCGAAGGGGTCGAAAACTATGGCTACACCTTC. Amino acid sequence: CASEGVENYGYTF.

The chain employs TRBV6-2 or TRBV6-3 and TRBJ2-1, with D unclear. V was shortened by 3 bases and J by 8 bases, with 8 bases between the two germline ends. The germline CDR1 and CDR2 sequences are MNHEY and SVGEGT. This CDR3 contains 12 residues. The CDR3 region has the DNA TGTGCCAGCAGTTATGGTCGGGATGAGCAGTTCTTC. The encoded protein is CASSYGRDEQFF.

This clonotype was counted a few times. This chain uses TRBV2 with TRBJ1-4; D remains unclear. Germline-derived CDR1 and CDR2 are SNHLY and FYNNEI. The CDR3 is 13 residues long. Trimming took off 8 bases at V and 8 bases at J, with 15 bases between the two ends. CDR3 region: CASRGRPQEKLFF. In DNA form, the CDR3 reads TGTGCCAGCCGAGGAAGGCCCCAGGAAAAACTGTTTTTT. Looking up the rest from reference TRBV2 and TRBJ1-4 gives the full variable domain: EPEVTQTPSHQVTQMGQEVILRCVPISNHLYFYWYRQILGQKVEFLVSFYNNEISEKSEIFDDQFSVERPDGSNFTLKIRSTKLEDSAMYFCASRGRPQEKLFFGSGTQLSVL.

The rearrangement uses TRBV6-6 and TRBJ1-2; D is ambiguous. This CDR3 is 13 amino acids long. The germline V gene encodes CDR1 MNHNY and CDR2 SVGAGI (reference sequence). Trimming shortened V by 4 bases and J by 8 bases, and 14 bases separated the two germline ends. CDR3 amino acids: CASSSFEMGGYTF. The CDR3 DNA reads TGTGCCAGCAGTTCCTTCGAAATGGGAGGCTACACCTTC.

This clonotype was found a few times. The chain links TRBV19 to TRBJ2-7; D remains unclear. Per the germline V gene, CDR1 is LNHDA and CDR2 is SQIVND (reference sequence). The germline V and J ends were trimmed by 3 bases and 0 bases, with 6 bases remaining between them. The CDR3 runs to 13 residues. This CDR3 is CASSIVFSYEQYF. The CDR3 nucleotides are TGTGCCAGTAGTATCGTCTTCTCCTACGAGCAGTACTTC.

Only a few counts were recorded for this clonotype. This chain connects TRBV7-3 to TRBJ2-2; tentative D call: TRBD2 (5 bases). The CDR3 contains 14 residues. Germline CDR1 SGHTA, CDR2 FQGTGA. V lost 4 bases to trimming and J lost 7 bases, with 13 bases between them. This chain's CDR3 is CASSSGPGIGELFF. The CDR3 nucleotides read TGTGCCAGCAGCTCCGGGCCGGGGATCGGGGAGCTGTTTTTT.

The gene calls are TRBV6-2 or TRBV6-3 and TRBJ2-6, with 7 bases that match TRBD1. Losses at the gene ends were 4 bases for V and 0 bases for J; bases not matched to a gene: 6. Germline-derived CDR1 and CDR2 are MNHEY and SVGEGT. The CDR3 consists of 17 residues. For the CDR3, the DNA is TGTGCCAGCAGTTCGTCCCACAGGGGCTCTGGGGCCAACGTCCTGACTTTC. Encoded protein: CASSSSHRGSGANVLTF.

The CDR3 here is CASSPTSGKNNEQFF. In DNA, the CDR3 is TGTGCCAGCAGTCCCACTAGCGGGAAAAACAATGAGCAGTTCTTC. The V call is TRBV2, the J call TRBJ2-1, with 10 bases that match TRBD2. This CDR3 is 15 amino acids long. V shed 5 bases, J shed 5 bases, and the junction held 6 bases outside the gene matches. Germline CDR1 reads SNHLY; CDR2 reads FYNNEI.

In nucleotides, the CDR3 is TGTGCCAGCAGCCTATCAGGGGTCACAGGGGTTCGCTACGAGCAGTACTTC. The encoded protein is CASSLSGVTGVRYEQYF. The chain joins TRBV7-2 to TRBJ2-7, with TRBD1 matching over 7 bases. The CDR3 sequence is 17 residues long. The trim removed 5 bases at V and 3 bases at J, leaving 16 bases unmatched. Germline V gene data show CDR1 as SGHTA and CDR2 as FQGNSA.

The chain has TRBV27 and TRBJ2-1, with 14 bases fitting TRBD2. The V gene's germline CDR1 is MNHEY and CDR2 SMNVEV (reference sequence). This CDR3 spans 15 amino acids. The junction had 4 bases not matched to a gene; V was cut back by 5 bases and J by 7 bases. In nucleotides, the CDR3 is TGTGCCAGCAGTCCCGGGACTAGCGGGGGTAATGAGCAGTTCTTC. Translated: CASSPGTSGGNEQFF.

The chain carries TRBV19 and TRBJ2-3; 7 bases are shared with TRBD2. The CDR3 is 16 amino acids. Germline V gene data show CDR1 as LNHDA and CDR2 as SQIVND (reference sequence). The V segment lost 3 bases and the J segment 5 bases; nucleotides outside the gene matches: 11. CDR3: CASSIGLREILDTQYF. The DNA of the CDR3 is TGTGCCAGTAGTATTGGGTTGCGGGAGATCTTAGATACGCAGTATTTT.

This rearrangement joins TRBV19 to TRBJ2-1, with 8 bases matching TRBD2. V lost 3 bases to trimming and J lost 7 bases; unmatched junction nucleotides: 5. Germline V gene data show CDR1 as LNHDA and CDR2 as SQIVND (reference sequence). The CDR3 is 14 amino acids. CDR3 nucleotides: TGTGCCAGTAGTATGGGCGGGGGGTGGAATGAGCAGTTCTTC. Protein: CASSMGGGWNEQFF. The variable domain in full, with the rest retrieved from reference TRBV19 and TRBJ2-1, is DGGITQSPKYLFRKEGQNVTLSCEQNLNHDAMYWYRQDPGQGLRLIYYSQIVNDFQKGDIAEGYSVSREKKESFPLTVTSAQKNPTAFYLCASSMGGGWNEQFFGPGTRLTVL.

Many counts were recorded for this clonotype. The chain employs TRBV20-1 and TRBJ2-1; 10 bases align to TRBD2. The germline CDR1 and CDR2 sequences are DFQATT and SNEGSKA (reference sequence). V lost 4 bases, J lost 0 bases, and 12 bases stayed unmatched. The CDR3 spans 18 residues. Here the CDR3 reads CSAKGALAGAISYNEQFF. The CDR3 DNA reads as TGCAGTGCTAAAGGCGCCCTAGCGGGAGCGATCTCCTACAATGAGCAGTTCTTC.

This clonotype was counted only a few times. V and J are TRBV6-5 and TRBJ2-3; TRBD2 agrees at 14 bases. This CDR3 comprises 16 residues. The J segment lost 2 bases and the V segment lost 4 bases, leaving 2 bases of the junction unmatched. Germline lookup yields CDR1 MNHEY and CDR2 SVGAGI. CDR3 region: CASSLGLAGVTDTQYF. The CDR3 DNA reads as TGTGCCAGCAGTTTGGGACTAGCGGGAGTCACAGATACGCAGTATTTT.

V is TRBV7-2 and J is TRBJ2-3, with TRBD2 as a possible D gene (6 bases). The CDR3 runs to 14 residues. V shed 5 bases and J shed 2 bases, with 11 bases lying between them. Looked up from germline, CDR1 is SGHTA and CDR2 is FQGNSA. CDR3 loop: CASSAGLVTDTQYF. Here the CDR3 DNA reads TGTGCCAGCAGCGCGGGACTTGTCACAGATACGCAGTATTTT.

This rearrangement joins TRBV12-3 or TRBV12-4 to TRBJ2-7; 9 bases match TRBD1. This CDR3 contains 15 residues. Germline trimming cut 5 bases from V and 1 base from J; bases unmatched to any gene: 6. In DNA, the CDR3 is TGTGCCAGCAGTACCATCGGACAGGGGTCCTACGAGCAGTACTTC. Translated, it gives CASSTIGQGSYEQYF.

The chain uses TRBV4-2 and TRBJ1-2, with D possibly matching TRBD1 (5 bases). Germline V CDR1 and CDR2: LGHNA, YNFKEQ. CDR3 length: 14 residues. V was clipped by 5 bases and J by 6 bases, with 16 bases between them. This CDR3 reads CASSKKGVGNGYTF. The CDR3 DNA sequence: TGTGCCAGCAGCAAAAAAGGGGTCGGCAATGGCTACACCTTC.

This clonotype has only one observation. The V call is TRBV14, the J call TRBJ2-5, with D perhaps matching TRBD1 or TRBD2 (5 bases each). The CDR3 covers 12 residues. Germline loops: CDR1 SGHDN, CDR2 FVKESK. V gave up 6 bases and J gave up 5 bases, with 10 bases separating them. CDR3 loop: CASSWDRETQYF. The DNA for the CDR3 is TGTGCCAGCAGTTGGGACCGGGAGACCCAGTACTTC.

This chain joins TRBV2 and TRBJ2-2; the match to TRBD1 covers 7 bases. The V and J ends lost 3 bases and 6 bases, in that order; junction bases with no gene match: 10. CDR1 and CDR2 (germline): SNHLY, FYNNEI. This CDR3 has 16 amino acids. Here the CDR3 DNA reads TGTGCCAGCAGTGAGAGTGGGACAGTAGGATCCGGGGAGCTGTTTTTT. It specifies CASSESGTVGSGELFF.

V and J are TRBV7-8 and TRBJ1-3; D may be TRBD1 (5 bases). The CDR3 consists of 15 residues. V was trimmed by 6 bases and J by 3 bases, leaving 15 bases between them. CDR1 is SGHVS, CDR2 FQNEAQ, per germline. This chain's CDR3 is CASRPASGGGNTIYF. In nucleotides, the CDR3 is TGTGCCAGCAGGCCCGCATCTGGGGGTGGAAACACCATATATTTT.

The chain joins TRBV5-1 to TRBJ2-3, with 7 bases aligning to TRBD1. Trimming removed 0 bases from V and 2 bases from J; junction bases left unmatched: 3. This CDR3 contains 15 residues. Per germline, CDR1 SGHRS and CDR2 YFSETQ. The CDR3 loop is CASSLGDSPTDTQYF. In DNA form, the CDR3 reads TGCGCCAGCAGCTTGGGGGACAGTCCCACAGATACGCAGTATTTT.

The chain employs TRBV6-5 and TRBJ1-2; the D is unclear. Per the germline V gene, CDR1 is MNHEY and CDR2 is SVGAGI. The V gene lost 2 bases and the J gene lost 5 bases, with 15 bases spanning the gap. This CDR3 region has 15 residues. CDR3 bases: TGTGCCAGCAGTTACCTTAGCAGTCCCTTATATGGCTACACCTTC. This gives the protein CASSYLSSPLYGYTF.

With regard to this clonotype: A much more abundant neighbour one base away suggests this may be a read error. The V and J genes are TRBV2 and TRBJ2-7; perhaps TRBD2 as D (5 bases). The CDR3 covers 13 residues. Germline V gene lookup returns CDR1 SNHLY and CDR2 FYNNEI. Written as DNA, the CDR3 is TGTGCCAGCAGTGGCGTTACTAGAAACGAGCAGTGCTTC. This gives the protein CASSGVTRNEQCF.

The gene calls are TRBV4-3 and TRBJ2-1; no reliable D call. Germline lookup yields CDR1 LGHNA and CDR2 YSLEER. The CDR3 length is 14 residues. Trimming took off 4 bases at V and 9 bases at J, with 16 bases between the two ends. CDR3 in amino acids: CASSPTVSATEQFF. CDR3 coding DNA: TGCGCCAGCAGCCCCACCGTCAGCGCCACTGAGCAGTTCTTC.